This is a list of T cell receptor beta chains from one sample in a study of shared clonotypes between healthy human individuals. Generated by immunoSEQ multiplex PCR, the TCRdb table keeps only in-frame clones and is missing some. The profile covers over 950,000 clones, with approximately 80% appearing a single time and 0.7% to 0.95% taken by the ten largest. Material for sequencing was memory CD4+ T cells from PBMCs. Receptors were obtained from a man younger than 30 in good health. Some clones in this sample may be carry-over from other donors' samples. Each CDR3 is given with its conserved first and last residue. The D gene is left open where the match is weak. For some rows the clone size is stated as once, few or many, or as a class when expanded; others skip it.

CDR3 | DNA | size | J | D | V
CASSPPGTSSSTDTQYF | TGTGCCAGCTCACCACCGGGGACTAGCAGTAGCACAGATACGCAGTATTTT | . | TRBJ2-3 | TRBD2 | TRBV18
CASSLQITGYPSYEQYF | TGTGCCAGCAGCCTACAAATAACAGGGTACCCCTCCTACGAGCAGTACTTC | . | TRBJ2-7 | . | TRBV5-5
CASSVVGNSYEQYF | TGTGCCAGCAGTGTTGTCGGGAACTCCTACGAGCAGTACTTC | . | TRBJ2-7 | . | TRBV6-1
CASSAWGGSGSTDTQYF | TGTGCCAGCAGCGCGTGGGGAGGTAGCGGGAGTACAGATACGCAGTATTTT | . | TRBJ2-3 | TRBD2 | TRBV9
CASSLASSYNEQFF | TGCGCCAGCAGCTTGGCCAGCTCCTACAATGAGCAGTTCTTC | . | TRBJ2-1 | . | TRBV5-1
CASSDTLGGGYTF | TGCGCCAGCAGTGATACACTGGGAGGTGGCTACACCTTC | . | TRBJ1-2 | . | TRBV10-1
CASRRGTANTGELFF | TGTGCCAGTAGGAGGGGGACAGCCAACACCGGGGAGCTGTTTTTT | . | TRBJ2-2 | TRBD1 | TRBV19
CASSQWTGTGELFF | TGTGCCAGTAGCCAATGGACAGGAACCGGGGAGCTGTTTTTT | . | TRBJ2-2 | TRBD1 | TRBV19
CASSQGTANTEAFF | TGTGCCAGCAGCCAGGGGACGGCGAACACTGAAGCTTTCTTT | . | TRBJ1-1 | . | TRBV27
CASTRSGYEQYF | TGTGCCAGCACGCGTAGCGGCTACGAGCAGTACTTC | . | TRBJ2-7 | . | TRBV2
CASSLPTSGRNEQYF | TGTGCCAGCAGCCTACCGACTAGCGGGAGGAACGAGCAGTACTTC | . | TRBJ2-7 | TRBD2 | TRBV2
CSVGREGVEQYF | TGCAGCGTGGGAAGAGAAGGGGTCGAGCAGTACTTC | . | TRBJ2-7 | . | TRBV29-1
CASSPTGVYEQYF | TGTGCCAGCAGCCCGACCGGGGTCTACGAGCAGTACTTC | . | TRBJ2-7 | . | TRBV7-9
CASSLLGINDEQYF | TGCGCCAGCAGCTTGTTGGGGATAAACGACGAGCAGTACTTC | . | TRBJ2-7 | . | TRBV5-1
CASRNRGWSPYTF | TGTGCCAGCAGAAACAGGGGTTGGTCCCCTTACACCTTC | . | TRBJ1-2 | TRBD1 | TRBV5-6
CASSLEYAGFSYNEQFF | TGCGCCAGCAGCTTGGAATATGCGGGGTTCTCCTACAATGAGCAGTTCTTC | . | TRBJ2-1 | . | TRBV5-1
CASSLEEKLFF | TGTGCCAGCAGTTTAGAGGAAAAACTGTTTTTT | . | TRBJ1-4 | . | TRBV28
CASSLGRGPKGQYF | TGTGCCAGCAGCTTAGGCAGGGGGCCCAAGGGGCAGTACTTC | . | TRBJ2-7 | TRBD1 | TRBV7-9
CASSAPGARRETQYF | TGTGCCAGCAGCGCCCCGGGAGCCCGACGGGAGACCCAGTACTTC | . | TRBJ2-5 | . | TRBV5-6
CASSEDRGLNTEAFF | TGTGCCAGCAGTGAGGACAGGGGGTTGAACACTGAAGCTTTCTTT | . | TRBJ1-1 | TRBD1 | TRBV2
CASGMREGEQYF | TGTGCCAGCGGGATGCGGGAGGGTGAGCAGTACTTC | . | TRBJ2-7 | TRBD2 | TRBV7-3
CASSRSGGSNTEAFF | TGTGCCAGCAGCCGATCGGGTGGGTCGAACACTGAAGCTTTCTTT | . | TRBJ1-1 | . | TRBV7-9
CASSRGIFTDTQYF | TGTGCCAGCTCACGCGGGATTTTTACAGATACGCAGTATTTT | once | TRBJ2-3 | . | TRBV2
CASSATGTGLGDYEQYF | TGCGCCAGCAGCGCGACAGGGACGGGACTAGGGGACTACGAGCAGTACTTC | . | TRBJ2-7 | . | TRBV5-1
CASSTRGPGAYEQYF | TGTGCCAGCAGTACCCGGGGTCCCGGGGCCTACGAGCAGTACTTC | . | TRBJ2-7 | . | TRBV28
CASSFDRPNTEAFF | TGCGCCAGCAGCTTCGACAGGCCGAACACTGAAGCTTTCTTT | many | TRBJ1-1 | . | TRBV5-1
CASSSLGVSTDTQYF | TGTGCCAGTAGTTCCCTGGGAGTGAGCACAGATACGCAGTATTTT | . | TRBJ2-3 | . | TRBV19
CASSLNLNTEAFF | TGTGCCAGCAGCTTAAATCTGAACACTGAAGCTTTCTTT | . | TRBJ1-1 | . | TRBV13
CASSVGGIYSYEQYF | TGTGCCAGCAGCGTCGGGGGGATCTACTCCTACGAGCAGTACTTC | . | TRBJ2-7 | TRBD2 | TRBV9
CSVDPTPDTQYF | TGCAGCGTGGACCCAACCCCAGATACGCAGTATTTT | . | TRBJ2-3 | . | TRBV29-1
CASSLRLADQETQYF | TGTGCCAGTAGTCTCAGACTAGCGGACCAAGAGACCCAGTACTTC | . | TRBJ2-5 | TRBD2 | TRBV19
CASSLVVRTVNTGELFF | TGTGCCAGCAGCTTGGTAGTTCGGACCGTTAACACCGGGGAGCTGTTTTTT | . | TRBJ2-2 | . | TRBV5-5
CASSYGQLRVTQYF | TGCGCCAGCTCCTACGGACAGTTGCGGGTGACCCAGTACTTC | once | TRBJ2-5 | . | TRBV5-1
CSVEDPGTAPTYEQYF | TGCAGCGTTGAAGATCCTGGGACAGCCCCTACCTACGAGCAGTACTTC | . | TRBJ2-7 | TRBD1 | TRBV29-1
CASSPDRERAFF | TGTGCCAGCAGCCCGGACAGGGAGCGAGCTTTCTTT | once | TRBJ1-1 | TRBD1 | TRBV27
CASSAEDRGLWEQYF | TGTGCCAGCAGCGCCGAGGACAGGGGGCTCTGGGAGCAGTACTTC | . | TRBJ2-7 | TRBD1 | TRBV6-1
CASSEISGGGNEKLFF | TGCGCCAGCAGCGAAATTTCCGGGGGCGGGAATGAAAAACTGTTTTTT | . | TRBJ1-4 | . | TRBV5-1
CSVRNPSSGSTDTQYF | TGCAGCGTTCGAAACCCCTCTAGCGGGAGCACAGATACGCAGTATTTT | once | TRBJ2-3 | TRBD2 | TRBV29-1
CASTQGAVYGNTIYF | TGTGCCAGCACCCAGGGGGCAGTGTATGGAAACACCATATATTTT | . | TRBJ1-3 | TRBD1 | TRBV9
CASSQASNRAAYTF | TGCGCCAGCAGCCAAGCCTCTAACAGGGCTGCCTACACCTTC | . | TRBJ1-2 | . | TRBV4-3
CASSEGAGGSYNEQFF | TGTGCCAGCAGCGAAGGAGCGGGAGGATCCTACAATGAGCAGTTCTTC | once | TRBJ2-1 | TRBD2 | TRBV7-3
CASSAGRLGQGDHEQYF | TGTGCCAGCAGCGCCGGGCGGCTAGGACAGGGGGACCACGAGCAGTACTTC | . | TRBJ2-7 | TRBD1 | TRBV7-8
CATGREASYTNEQFF | TGTGCCACTGGGCGGGAGGCCTCCTATACCAATGAGCAGTTCTTC | . | TRBJ2-1 | TRBD2 | TRBV28
CASSLQGGTEAFF | TGCGCCAGCAGCTTACAGGGGGGTACTGAAGCTTTCTTT | once | TRBJ1-1 | TRBD1 | TRBV5-1
CASSTRTGDETEAFF | TGTGCCAGCAGTACACGGACAGGGGATGAGACTGAAGCTTTCTTT | . | TRBJ1-1 | TRBD1 | TRBV28
CASSLFTTVTDGYTF | TGTGCCAGCAGCTTGTTTACGACAGTTACCGATGGCTACACCTTC | . | TRBJ1-2 | . | TRBV5-4
CASSLVAGSSEQYF | TGTGCCAGCAGCTTAGTAGCAGGGTCGAGCGAGCAGTACTTC | few | TRBJ2-7 | . | TRBV7-7
CASSPGGNEQFF | TGTGCCAGCAGCCCGGGGGGGAATGAGCAGTTCTTC | . | TRBJ2-1 | TRBD2 | TRBV11-2
CASGLALNTQYF | TGTGCTAGTGGTTTGGCACTAAATACGCAGTATTTT | . | TRBJ2-3 | . | TRBV12-5
CASGRGGASTDTQYF | TGTGCCAGCGGTCGGGGGGGCGCATCGACAGATACGCAGTATTTT | . | TRBJ2-3 | TRBD2 | TRBV16
CASSEALVGSSYEQYF | TGTGCCAGCAGTGAAGCGCTTGTGGGTAGCTCCTACGAGCAGTACTTC | . | TRBJ2-7 | . | TRBV6-1
CATSKTGQGNYEQYF | TGTGCCACCAGCAAAACGGGACAGGGCAATTACGAGCAGTACTTC | . | TRBJ2-7 | TRBD1 | TRBV15
CASSVGPGPSSYEQYF | TGTGCCAGCAGCGTAGGGCCCGGGCCAAGCTCCTACGAGCAGTACTTC | . | TRBJ2-7 | . | TRBV9
CASSWGDRVRGDTQYF | TGCGCCAGCAGCTGGGGGGACAGGGTGAGAGGAGATACGCAGTATTTT | . | TRBJ2-3 | TRBD1 | TRBV5-1